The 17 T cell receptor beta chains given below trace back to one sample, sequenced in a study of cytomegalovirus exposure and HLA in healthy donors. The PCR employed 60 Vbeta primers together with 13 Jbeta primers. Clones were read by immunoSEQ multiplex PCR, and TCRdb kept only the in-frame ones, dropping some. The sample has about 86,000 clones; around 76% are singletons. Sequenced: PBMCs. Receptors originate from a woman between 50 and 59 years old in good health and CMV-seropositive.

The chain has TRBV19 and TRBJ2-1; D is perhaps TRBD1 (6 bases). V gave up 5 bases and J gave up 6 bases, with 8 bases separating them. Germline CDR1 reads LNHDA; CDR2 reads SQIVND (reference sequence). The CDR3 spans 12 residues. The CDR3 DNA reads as TGTGCCAGTAGTGTACAGGGCAATGAGCAGTTCTTC. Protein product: CASSVQGNEQFF.

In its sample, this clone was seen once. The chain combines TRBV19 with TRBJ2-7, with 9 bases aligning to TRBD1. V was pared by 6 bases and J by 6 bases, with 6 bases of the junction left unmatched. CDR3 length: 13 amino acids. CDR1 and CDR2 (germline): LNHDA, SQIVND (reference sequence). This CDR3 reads CASSSDRGREQYF. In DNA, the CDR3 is TGTGCCAGTAGCTCGGACAGGGGCCGCGAGCAGTACTTC.

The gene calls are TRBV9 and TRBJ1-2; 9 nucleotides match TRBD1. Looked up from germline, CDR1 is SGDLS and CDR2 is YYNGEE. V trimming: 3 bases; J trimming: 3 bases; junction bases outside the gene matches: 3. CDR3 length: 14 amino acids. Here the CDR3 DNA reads TGTGCCAGCAGCGGATGGACAGGGGACTATGGCTACACCTTC. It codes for CASSGWTGDYGYTF.

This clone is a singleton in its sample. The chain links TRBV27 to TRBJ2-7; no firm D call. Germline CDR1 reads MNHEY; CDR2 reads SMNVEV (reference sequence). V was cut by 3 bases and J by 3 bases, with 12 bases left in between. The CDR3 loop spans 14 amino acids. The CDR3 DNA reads TGTGCCAGCAGTTTTCAGCACAGAAACTACGAGCAGTACTTC. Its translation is CASSFQHRNYEQYF.

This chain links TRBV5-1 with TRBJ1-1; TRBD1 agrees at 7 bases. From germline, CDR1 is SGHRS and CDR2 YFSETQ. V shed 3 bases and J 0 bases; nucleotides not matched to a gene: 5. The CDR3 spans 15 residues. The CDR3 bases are TGCGCCAGCAGCTCGGACAGGAGCATGAACACTGAAGCTTTCTTT. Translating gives CASSSDRSMNTEAFF.

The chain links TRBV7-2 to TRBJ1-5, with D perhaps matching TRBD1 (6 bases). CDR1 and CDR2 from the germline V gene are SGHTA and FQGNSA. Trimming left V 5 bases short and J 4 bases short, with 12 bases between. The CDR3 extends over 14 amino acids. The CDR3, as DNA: TGTGCCAGCAGCATAGGGGGGCTAAATCAGCCCCAGCATTTT. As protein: CASSIGGLNQPQHF.

The CDR3 region is CASFRGLAGAYEQYF. The CDR3 bases are TGTGCCAGCTTTAGGGGACTAGCGGGAGCGTACGAGCAGTACTTC. The V gene is TRBV6-6, the J gene TRBJ2-7; 14 nucleotides align to TRBD2. J lost 4 bases, V lost 8 bases, and 7 bases had no gene match. The CDR3 consists of 15 residues. Germline CDR1 MNHNY, CDR2 SVGAGI (reference sequence).

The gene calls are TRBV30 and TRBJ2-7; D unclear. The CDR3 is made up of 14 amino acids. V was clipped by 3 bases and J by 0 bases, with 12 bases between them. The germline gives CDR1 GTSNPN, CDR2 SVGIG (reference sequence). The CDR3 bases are TGTGCCTGGAGGGCACAGTTTAGCTCCTACGAGCAGTACTTC. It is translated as CAWRAQFSSYEQYF.

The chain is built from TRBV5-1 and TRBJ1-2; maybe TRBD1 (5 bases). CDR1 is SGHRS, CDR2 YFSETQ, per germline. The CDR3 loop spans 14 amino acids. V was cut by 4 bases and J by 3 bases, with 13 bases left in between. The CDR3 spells CASSPSGGDYGYTF. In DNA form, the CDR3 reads TGCGCCAGCAGCCCCTCAGGAGGGGACTATGGCTACACCTTC.

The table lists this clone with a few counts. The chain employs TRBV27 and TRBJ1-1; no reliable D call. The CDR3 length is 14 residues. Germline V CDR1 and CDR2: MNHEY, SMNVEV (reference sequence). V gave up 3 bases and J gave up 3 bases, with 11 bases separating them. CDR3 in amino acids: CASSLVGGYTEAFF. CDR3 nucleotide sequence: TGTGCCAGCAGTTTGGTCGGAGGATACACTGAAGCTTTCTTT.

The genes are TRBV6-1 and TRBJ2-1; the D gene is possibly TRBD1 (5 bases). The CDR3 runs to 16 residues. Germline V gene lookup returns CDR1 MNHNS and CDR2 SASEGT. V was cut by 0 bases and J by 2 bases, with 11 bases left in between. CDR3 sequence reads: CASSEARQGPYNEQFF. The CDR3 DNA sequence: TGTGCCAGCAGTGAAGCGCGGCAGGGCCCCTACAATGAGCAGTTCTTC.

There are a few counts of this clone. The CDR3 DNA reads as TGTGCCACCCAGGGGGCGTATGGCTACACCTTC. This gives the protein CATQGAYGYTF. The rearrangement joins TRBV19 to TRBJ1-2; 8 nucleotides agree with TRBD1. After removal of 10 bases from V and 5 bases from J, the junction contained 3 bases not matched to a gene. The germline V gene has CDR1 LNHDA and CDR2 SQIVND (reference sequence). The CDR3 is made up of 11 amino acids. Looking up the rest from reference TRBV19 and TRBJ1-2 gives the full variable domain: DGGITQSPKYLFRKEGQNVTLSCEQNLNHDAMYWYRQDPGQGLRLIYYSQIVNDFQKGDIAEGYSVSREKKESFPLTVTSAQKNPTAFYLCATQGAYGYTFGSGTRLTVV.

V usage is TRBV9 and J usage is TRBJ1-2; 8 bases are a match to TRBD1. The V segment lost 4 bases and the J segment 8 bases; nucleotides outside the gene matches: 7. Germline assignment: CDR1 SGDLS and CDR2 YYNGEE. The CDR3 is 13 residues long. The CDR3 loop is CASSLGTGGGYTF. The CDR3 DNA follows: TGTGCCAGCAGCCTCGGGACAGGCGGGGGCTACACCTTC. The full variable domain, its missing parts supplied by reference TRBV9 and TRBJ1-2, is DSGVTQTPKHLITATGQRVTLRCSPRSGDLSVYWYQQSLDQGLQFLIQYYNGEERAKGNILERFSAQQFPDLHSELNLSSLELGDSALYFCASSLGTGGGYTFGSGTRLTVV.

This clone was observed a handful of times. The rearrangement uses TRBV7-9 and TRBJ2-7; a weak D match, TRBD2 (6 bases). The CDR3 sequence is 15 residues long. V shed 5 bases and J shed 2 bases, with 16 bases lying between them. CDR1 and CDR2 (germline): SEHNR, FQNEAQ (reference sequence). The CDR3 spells CASSKSGGNAYEQYF. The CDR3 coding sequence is TGTGCCAGCAGCAAAAGCGGCGGGAACGCCTACGAGCAGTACTTC.

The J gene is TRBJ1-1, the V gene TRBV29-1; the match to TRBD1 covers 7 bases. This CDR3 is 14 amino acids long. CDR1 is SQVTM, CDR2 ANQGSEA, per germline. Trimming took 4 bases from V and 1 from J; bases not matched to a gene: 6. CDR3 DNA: TGCAGCGTTGTGCAGGGGGGATGGAACACTGAAGCTTTCTTT. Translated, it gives CSVVQGGWNTEAFF.

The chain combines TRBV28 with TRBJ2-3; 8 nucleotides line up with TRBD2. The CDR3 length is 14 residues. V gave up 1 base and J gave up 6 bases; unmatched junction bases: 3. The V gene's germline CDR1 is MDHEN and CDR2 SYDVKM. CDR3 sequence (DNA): TGTGCCAGCAGTTTATACGGGAGGGGGGATACGCAGTATTTT. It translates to CASSLYGRGDTQYF.

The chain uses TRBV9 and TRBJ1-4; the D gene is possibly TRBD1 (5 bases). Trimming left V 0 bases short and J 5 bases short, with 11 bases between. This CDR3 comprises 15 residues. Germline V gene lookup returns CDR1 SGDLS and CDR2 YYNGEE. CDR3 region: CASSVDGAVNEKLFF. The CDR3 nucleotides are TGTGCCAGCAGCGTAGATGGGGCAGTAAATGAAAAACTGTTTTTT.